The 14 T cell receptor beta chains reported below all come from one sample, sequenced in a study of T-cell reconstitution after alpha-beta-depleted transplantation in children. Study results and limitations: Hyperexpanded clones declined; after one year, newly produced T cells mostly supplied diversity.

Antigens for these TCRs are unknown. The TCRbeta library was prepared with unique molecular identifiers. TCRdb itself ran the PCR reads through MiXCR, one entry per CDR3 protein. This table holds about 290,000 distinct CDR3 sequences, nearly 8% found once. Sequencing used peripheral blood, obtained 360 days after TCRalphabeta/CD19-depleted stem cell transplant. Receptors originate from a female patient aged 2-10 years who had a stem cell transplant for Fanconi anemia, so the T cells may come from the graft donor.

The chain links TRBV5-5 to TRBJ2-7; perhaps D is TRBD1 or TRBD2 (5 bases each). The CDR3 sequence is 13 residues long. Germline values: CDR1 SGHKS, CDR2 YYEKEE (reference sequence). The V gene lost 0 bases and the J gene lost 3 bases, with 7 bases spanning the gap. Here the CDR3 reads CASSLEGSYEQYV. In DNA, the CDR3 is TGTGCCAGCAGCTTGGAGGGGAGCTACGAGCAGTACGTC.

This clonotype came up many times. The V gene is TRBV7-2, the J gene TRBJ2-3; 7 positions match TRBD2. The V gene end was trimmed by 4 bases and the J gene end by 2 bases; junction bases not matched to a gene: 12. Germline values: CDR1 SGHTA, CDR2 FQGNSA. CDR3 size: 17 residues. The CDR3 loop reads CASSSLGLERLTDTQYF. As DNA, the CDR3 is TGTGCCAGCAGCTCACTAGGACTAGAACGGCTCACAGATACGCAGTATTTT.

This clonotype was seen a few times. This chain uses TRBV20-1 with TRBJ1-1; tentatively, D is TRBD1 (6 bases). Germline CDR1 is DFQATT and CDR2 is SNEGSKA (reference sequence). This CDR3 region has 10 residues. Trimming removed 3 bases at V and 10 bases at J, with 9 bases between. CDR3 region: CSASRGAAFF. For the CDR3, the DNA is TGCAGTGCTAGTCGGGGGGCAGCTTTCTTT.

This clonotype was detected a few times. This sequence joins TRBV4-3 and TRBJ1-2; TRBD1 is a possible D gene (6 bases). The CDR3 consists of 14 residues. The germline V gene encodes CDR1 LGHNA and CDR2 YSLEER. Trimming stripped 3 bases from V and 6 bases from J, with 14 bases between. CDR3 bases: TGCGCCAGCAGCCACGCTACAGGGTCGGATGGCTACACCTTC. It encodes CASSHATGSDGYTF.

V gene TRBV7-2 combines with J gene TRBJ1-5, with D maybe TRBD1 (6 bases). The CDR3 extends over 13 amino acids. CDR1 and CDR2 from the germline V gene are SGHTA and FQGNSA. With 7 bases removed from V and 4 bases from J, the gap between germline ends came to 11 bases. The CDR3 DNA sequence: TGTGCCAGCACCATGACAGGAAATCAGCCCCAGCATTTT. Its translation: CASTMTGNQPQHF.

This clonotype appeared many times. The chain joins TRBV29-1 to TRBJ2-5; no clear D gene. Germline V lookup: CDR1 SQVTM, CDR2 ANQGSEA. V was clipped by 6 bases and J by 5 bases, with 19 bases between them. The CDR3 has 14 amino acids. CDR3 amino acids: CSVNSWGTQETQYF. The CDR3 DNA reads TGCAGCGTGAACTCATGGGGAACTCAGGAGACCCAGTACTTC.

The sample holds many counts of this clonotype. This chain links TRBV28 with TRBJ2-5, with no clear D. This CDR3 is built from 13 residues. V was cut by 6 bases and J by 5 bases, with 13 bases left in between. Per the germline V gene, CDR1 is MDHEN and CDR2 is SYDVKM. In nucleotides, the CDR3 is TGTGCCAGCAGGGCCCCAGGAACGGAGACCCAGTACTTC. Protein: CASRAPGTETQYF.

This clonotype was seen at least ten times. The genes are TRBV11-2 and TRBJ1-2; no definite D call. The V gene's germline CDR1 is SGHAT and CDR2 FQNNGV. The CDR3 is 15 amino acids. The V gene lost 5 bases and the J gene lost 3 bases, with 16 bases spanning the gap. The CDR3 reads CASSPRVDPYYGYTF. CDR3 bases: TGTGCCAGCAGCCCTCGGGTCGATCCCTACTATGGCTACACCTTC.

The genes are TRBV2 and TRBJ2-3; a possible D gene is TRBD2 (6 bases). Germline-derived CDR1 and CDR2 are SNHLY and FYNNEI. This CDR3 is built from 17 residues. V lost 5 bases and J 1 base, leaving 19 bases between the germline ends. CDR3 DNA sequence: TGTGCCAGCAGTACACGACTAGTGGACCCGGGCACAGATACGCAGTATTTT. The encoded protein is CASSTRLVDPGTDTQYF. Filled out from reference TRBV2 and TRBJ2-3, the complete variable domain reads EPEVTQTPSHQVTQMGQEVILRCVPISNHLYFYWYRQILGQKVEFLVSFYNNEISEKSEIFDDQFSVERPDGSNFTLKIRSTKLEDSAMYFCASSTRLVDPGTDTQYFGPGTRLTVL.

In this sample, this clonotype turned up a few times. The chain carries TRBV6-1 and TRBJ2-7, with 8 positions matching TRBD1. From germline, CDR1 is MNHNS and CDR2 SASEGT. The V and J ends lost 2 bases and 0 bases, in that order; junction bases with no gene match: 9. The CDR3 loop spans 17 amino acids. The CDR3 protein is CASSERPRGRASYEQYF. CDR3 bases: TGTGCCAGCAGTGAACGGCCCAGGGGGCGGGCCTCCTACGAGCAGTACTTC.

This clonotype has at least ten counts. The CDR3 is CASSQGIFQETQYF. CDR3 nucleotide sequence: TGTGCCAGCAGCCAAGGTATTTTCCAAGAGACCCAGTACTTC. V usage is TRBV3-1 and J usage is TRBJ2-5; D ambiguous. The CDR3 has 14 amino acids. CDR1 LGHDT and CDR2 YNNKEL come from the germline V gene (reference sequence). Trimming took off 1 base at V and 1 base at J, with 7 bases between the two ends.

The table lists this clonotype with many counts. The chain couples TRBV4-2 to TRBJ2-5, with 7 positions matching TRBD2. The germline gives CDR1 LGHNA, CDR2 YNFKEQ. V was clipped by 1 base and J by 2 bases; unmatched bases: 1. CDR3 length equals 14 residues. CDR3 loop: CASSQGGSQETQYF. In nucleotides, the CDR3 is TGTGCCAGCAGCCAAGGCGGGAGTCAAGAGACCCAGTACTTC.

This clonotype was found many times. V is TRBV3-1 and J is TRBJ1-1; tentatively, D is TRBD1 (5 bases). The V gene lost 4 bases and the J gene lost 3 bases, with 18 bases spanning the gap. CDR1 is LGHDT, CDR2 YNNKEL, per germline (reference sequence). This CDR3 contains 16 residues. CDR3 region: CASSPLRGGEDTEAFF. CDR3 sequence (DNA): TGTGCCAGCAGCCCCTTGCGCGGGGGGGAGGACACTGAAGCTTTCTTT. The full variable domain, rest sourced from reference TRBV3-1 and TRBJ1-1, is DTAVSQTPKYLVTQMGNDKSIKCEQNLGHDTMYWYKQDSKKFLKIMFSYNNKELIINETVPNRFSPKSPDKAHLNLHINSLELGDSAVYFCASSPLRGGEDTEAFFGQGTRLTVV.

This clonotype occurred many times. The chain joins TRBV2 to TRBJ2-1; D tentatively fits TRBD1 or TRBD2 (6 bases each). With 10 bases removed from V and 8 bases from J, the gap between germline ends came to 15 bases. Germline values: CDR1 SNHLY, CDR2 FYNNEI. CDR3 length: 12 amino acids. In DNA, the CDR3 is TGTGCCACCGAGGGGGGTGGCCATGAGCAGTTCTTC. Encoded protein: CATEGGGHEQFF.